One T cell receptor beta chain is described in this entry. Total CD8+ T cells were enriched by negative magnetic separation. Duplicate vials of around 160,000 sorted CD8+ T cells per subset supplied the RNA. This sample is part of a study of human CD8 memory T cell subsets. This CDR3 contains 18 residues. A UMI-labeled 5' RACE approach was the method that produced the TCR beta libraries. Original processing methods: Functional CDR3 beta clonotypes numbered about 2,900 to 20,000 per TCR beta library. TCRdb reprocessed the 5' RACE reads, with one entry per CDR3 protein and no DNA. TCRdb's processing, not the authors' own work, is the source of the V and J calls. The sample table includes about 12,000 distinct CDR3 sequences.

The source of this sequence is a human donor in good health. Sample: CD8+ T cells from PBMCs. The chain couples TRBV12-3 or TRBV12-4 to TRBJ2-2; as DNA is missing, the TRBD2 call by TCRdb cannot be tested. This CDR3 is CASSLKTSGRIYTGELFF.